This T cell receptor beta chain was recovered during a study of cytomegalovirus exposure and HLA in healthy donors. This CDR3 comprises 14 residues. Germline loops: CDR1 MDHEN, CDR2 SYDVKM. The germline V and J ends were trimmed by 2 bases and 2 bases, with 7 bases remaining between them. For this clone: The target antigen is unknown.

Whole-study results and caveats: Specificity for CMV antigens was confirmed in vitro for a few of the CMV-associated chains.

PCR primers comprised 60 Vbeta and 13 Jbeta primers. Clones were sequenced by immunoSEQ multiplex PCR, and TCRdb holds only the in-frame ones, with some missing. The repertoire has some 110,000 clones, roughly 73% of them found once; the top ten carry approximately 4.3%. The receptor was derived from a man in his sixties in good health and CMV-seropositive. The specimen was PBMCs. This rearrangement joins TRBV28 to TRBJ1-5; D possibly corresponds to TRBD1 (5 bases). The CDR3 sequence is CASSLRGGNQPQHF. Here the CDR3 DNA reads TGTGCCAGCAGTTTAAGGGGTGGCAATCAGCCCCAGCATTTT.